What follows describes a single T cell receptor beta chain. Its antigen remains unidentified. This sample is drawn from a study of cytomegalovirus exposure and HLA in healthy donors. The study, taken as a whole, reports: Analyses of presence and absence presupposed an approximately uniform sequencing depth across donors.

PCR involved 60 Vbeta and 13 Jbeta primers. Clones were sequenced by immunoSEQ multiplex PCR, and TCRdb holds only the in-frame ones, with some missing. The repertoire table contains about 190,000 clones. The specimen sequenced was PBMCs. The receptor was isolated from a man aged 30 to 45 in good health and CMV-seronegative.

CDR3: CASSFGAGGANTGELFF. CDR3 DNA sequence: TGCGCCAGCAGCTTCGGGGCAGGGGGCGCGAACACCGGGGAGCTGTTTTTT. The chain joins TRBV5-1 to TRBJ2-2; 8 bases are shared with TRBD1. Germline V gives CDR1 SGHRS, CDR2 YFSETQ. With V trimmed by 2 bases and J by 0 bases, 6 bases remained unmatched. This CDR3 comprises 17 residues.